A selection of T cell receptor beta chains follows, all from one sample in a study of beta chain features in type 1 diabetes. The method was immunoSEQ multiplex PCR; TCRdb's version includes in-frame clones alone and lacks a portion of them. Here the sample spans 680,000 or so clones, around 15% being singletons. Sequencing input: naive CD4+ T cells from blood. The source of these receptors is a man between 18 and 35 years old in good health. The CDR3 runs from the conserved cysteine through the conserved F or W. D genes are given only for firm matches. Clone size appears in some rows only: once, few, many, or a class for an expanded clone.

J,V,D,size,CDR3,DNA
TRBJ1-1,TRBV7-3,.,.,CASSSGPRGANTEAFF,TGTGCCAGCAGCTCAGGACCGAGGGGGGCGAACACTGAAGCTTTCTTT
TRBJ2-5,TRBV5-6,TRBD1,.,CASSFRTGKTETQYF,TGTGCCAGCAGCTTCCGGACAGGAAAGACAGAGACCCAGTACTTC
TRBJ2-3,TRBV7-9,.,.,CASTDTGGPTDTQYF,TGTGCCAGCACCGACACCGGGGGGCCCACAGATACGCAGTATTTT
TRBJ2-4,TRBV4-1,.,few,CASSQDRLKHVKAKNIQYF,TGCGCCAGCAGCCAAGATCGACTAAAACACGTCAAAGCCAAAAACATTCAGTACTTC
TRBJ2-7,TRBV7-3,TRBD2,.,CASSSGLAGSEQYF,TGTGCCAGCAGCTCGGGACTAGCGGGAAGCGAGCAGTACTTC
TRBJ1-2,TRBV7-9,.,.,CASSQTVNYGYTF,TGTGCCAGCAGCCAGACAGTTAACTATGGCTACACCTTC
TRBJ2-6,TRBV2,.,.,CASSPTAVAGANVLTF,TGTGCCAGCAGTCCCACGGCGGTCGCTGGGGCCAACGTCCTGACTTTC
TRBJ2-7,TRBV28,TRBD1,few,CASKSGQGSYEQYF,TGTGCCAGTAAGTCGGGACAGGGCTCCTACGAGCAGTACTTC
TRBJ2-1,TRBV27,TRBD2,few,CASLPRTSGGRAEQFF,TGTGCCAGCCTACCCCGGACTAGCGGGGGTCGCGCTGAGCAGTTCTTC
TRBJ2-3,TRBV7-3,.,few,CASSSGLSTDTQYF,TGTGCCAGCAGCTCGGGACTTAGCACAGATACGCAGTATTTT
TRBJ2-2,TRBV28,.,few,CASKYLVAGELFF,TGTGCCAGCAAGTACCTAGTTGCCGGGGAGCTGTTTTTT
TRBJ1-6,TRBV7-9,.,once,CASSFDRGSPLHF,TGTGCCAGCAGCTTTGACAGAGGGTCACCCCTCCACTTT
TRBJ2-1,TRBV9,.,few,CASSQWGDHPNEQFF,TGTGCCAGCAGCCAATGGGGGGATCACCCCAATGAGCAGTTCTTC
TRBJ2-3,TRBV5-1,TRBD2,.,CASSWGLAGGPGDTQYF,TGCGCCAGCAGCTGGGGACTAGCGGGAGGGCCGGGAGATACGCAGTATTTT
TRBJ1-1,TRBV28,.,.,CFSKGSSTEAFF,TGTTTCTCTAAGGGTTCTTCTACTGAAGCTTTCTTT
TRBJ1-2,TRBV7-2,.,few,CASRSSNYGYTF,TGTGCCAGCAGATCTAGTAACTATGGCTACACCTTC
TRBJ2-7,TRBV11-1,.,few,CASSVSAFGSYEQYF,TGTGCCAGCAGCGTATCAGCCTTCGGCTCCTACGAGCAGTACTTC
TRBJ1-1,TRBV4-3,.,.,CASSHDLAGTEAFF,TGCGCCAGCAGCCACGACCTGGCAGGGACTGAAGCTTTCTTT
TRBJ2-5,TRBV11-2,.,.,CASSPFSGQQETQYF,TGTGCCAGCAGCCCGTTTTCCGGCCAGCAAGAGACCCAGTACTTC
TRBJ2-3,TRBV11-3,TRBD2,.,CASSPSRGGSTDTQYF,TGTGCCAGCAGCCCCTCGCGGGGGGGAAGCACAGATACGCAGTATTTT
TRBJ1-1,TRBV29-1,.,few,CSVDPSTLNTEAFF,TGCAGCGTTGATCCCAGTACTTTGAACACTGAAGCTTTCTTT
TRBJ2-1,TRBV18,.,few,CASSPPAGYNEQFF,TGTGCCAGCTCACCACCGGCAGGGTACAATGAGCAGTTCTTC
TRBJ1-5,TRBV27,.,few,CASSLLGQPQHF,TGTGCCAGCAGTTTACTCGGTCAGCCCCAGCATTTT
TRBJ2-1,TRBV15,TRBD2,few,CATSTLAGGGDEQFF,TGTGCCACCAGTACTCTAGCGGGAGGTGGGGATGAGCAGTTCTTC
TRBJ2-3,TRBV4-3,.,.,CASSQDTGGEQYF,TGCGCCAGCAGCCAAGATACGGGGGGCGAGCAGTATTTT
TRBJ2-2,TRBV29-1,.,.,CSVEVPGTGELFF,TGCAGCGTTGAGGTACCCGGCACCGGGGAGCTGTTTTTT
TRBJ1-5,TRBV18,.,.,CASSPRTGRSQPQHF,TGTGCCAGCTCACCACGAACGGGGAGAAGTCAGCCCCAGCATTTT